The 25 T cell receptor beta chains reported below all come from one sample, sequenced in a study of blood T cell repertoires in COVID-19. Libraries were prepared by immunoSEQ multiplex PCR; TCRdb keeps only in-frame clonotypes and omits some of them. The sample comprises approximately 390,000 clones, roughly 87% of which are singletons, and 2% to 2.5% rests with the top ten. The sample comprised PBMCs or T cells enriched from blood (not recorded which). The receptors here all came from a woman aged 40 to 55 with acute COVID-19.

The chain joins TRBV7-8 to TRBJ2-3, with a weak D call TRBD2 (6 bases). The CDR3 sequence is 15 residues long. V lost 4 bases and J lost 2, with 13 bases in between. Germline V gene lookup returns CDR1 SGHVS and CDR2 FQNEAQ. In nucleotides, the CDR3 is TGTGCCAGCAGCTCGCTGGGACTTTACACAGATACGCAGTATTTT. Protein: CASSSLGLYTDTQYF.

The CDR3 loop reads CASTRRTAYEQYF. CDR3 sequence (DNA): TGTGCCAGCACCAGAAGGACTGCCTACGAGCAGTACTTC. The gene calls are TRBV5-6 and TRBJ2-7; D perhaps matches TRBD2 (5 bases). V dropped 6 bases and J dropped 2 bases, with 12 bases sitting between them. This CDR3 comprises 13 residues. The germline V gene encodes CDR1 SGHDT and CDR2 YYEEEE.

This chain uses TRBV6-1 with TRBJ2-5, with TRBD2 as a possible D gene (5 bases). CDR3 length: 14 residues. CDR1 MNHNS and CDR2 SASEGT come from the germline V gene. V was shortened by 2 bases and J by 6 bases, with 13 bases between the two germline ends. CDR3 bases: TGTGCCAGCAGTGAATATCCGGGAAGTAAGACCCAGTACTTC. Translation: CASSEYPGSKTQYF.

The CDR3 reads CASSLHYQVNSYEQYF. The CDR3 coding sequence is TGTGCCAGCAGTCTCCACTACCAAGTTAACTCCTACGAGCAGTACTTC. The rearrangement joins TRBV6-2 or TRBV6-3 to TRBJ2-7; D is uncertain. From germline, CDR1 is MNHEY and CDR2 SVGEGT. The CDR3 is 16 residues long. V lost 5 bases to trimming and J lost 0 bases, with 17 bases between them.

The chain has TRBV13 and TRBJ1-2; D is undetermined. Germline lookup yields CDR1 PRHDT and CDR2 FYEKMQ (reference sequence). The CDR3 covers 12 residues. V was shortened by 2 bases and J by 5 bases, with 6 bases between the two germline ends. CDR3 DNA: TGTGCCAGCAGCTTAAGCCCATATGGCTACACCTTC. Protein product: CASSLSPYGYTF. The full variable domain, in which reference TRBV13 and TRBJ1-2 provide the parts outside the CDR3, is AAGVIQSPRHLIKEKRETATLKCYPIPRHDTVYWYQQGPGQDPQFLISFYEKMQSDKGSIPDRFSAQQFSDYHSELNMSSLELGDSALYFCASSLSPYGYTFGSGTRLTVV.

The gene calls are TRBV7-9 and TRBJ1-1; 9 bases fit TRBD1. CDR1 and CDR2 (germline): SEHNR, FQNEAQ (reference sequence). With 6 bases clipped from V and 7 bases from J, the junction kept 6 bases outside the gene matches. The CDR3 is 13 amino acids. DNA of the CDR3: TGTGCCAGCAGAAAGGACAGGGGAGGTGAAGCTTTCTTT. As protein: CASRKDRGGEAFF.

V gene TRBV15 combines with J gene TRBJ1-1; 8 bases agree with TRBD1. The V and J ends lost 5 bases and 1 base, in that order; junction bases with no gene match: 6. Germline V gene sequence: CDR1 LNHNV, CDR2 YYDKDF (reference sequence). The CDR3 has 15 residues. The DNA of the CDR3 is TGTGCCACCAGCTTACCGGGACAGGCGAACACTGAAGCTTTCTTT. Protein sequence: CATSLPGQANTEAFF.

The rearrangement uses TRBV7-9 and TRBJ2-1; maybe TRBD1 (6 bases). V lost 1 base and J lost 10, with 14 bases in between. This CDR3 has 14 amino acids. The germline V gene has CDR1 SEHNR and CDR2 FQNEAQ (reference sequence). CDR3 protein: CASSLGQAVWEQFF. The CDR3 DNA reads TGTGCCAGCAGCTTAGGACAGGCTGTTTGGGAGCAGTTCTTC.

This chain uses TRBV9 with TRBJ2-5; tentatively, D is TRBD2 (6 bases). The V gene lost 0 bases and the J gene lost 1 base, with 13 bases spanning the gap. This CDR3 is built from 16 residues. From germline, CDR1 is SGDLS and CDR2 YYNGEE. CDR3 sequence: CASSVGGLAAQETQYF. CDR3 in DNA: TGTGCCAGCAGCGTAGGGGGGTTAGCGGCCCAAGAGACCCAGTACTTC.

The V call is TRBV7-9, the J call TRBJ1-2; TRBD1 matches at 7 bases. The length of the CDR3 is 14 residues. V trimming: 7 bases; J trimming: 1 base; junction bases outside the gene matches: 6. From germline, CDR1 is SEHNR and CDR2 FQNEAQ (reference sequence). CDR3 sequence (DNA): TGTGCCAGCACCGGGACAGATTTTAACTATGGCTACACCTTC. This gives the protein CASTGTDFNYGYTF.

The chain combines TRBV9 with TRBJ1-1; the D gene is possibly TRBD1 (5 bases). V shed 4 bases and J shed 4 bases, with 17 bases lying between them. Germline CDR1 is SGDLS and CDR2 is YYNGEE. The CDR3 runs to 15 residues. The CDR3, as DNA: TGTGCCAGCAGCCCTACGACAGCTACGGCCACTGAAGCTTTCTTT. Its translation: CASSPTTATATEAFF.

The chain recombines TRBV11-2 with TRBJ2-7, with 10 positions matching TRBD1. In germline, CDR1 is SGHAT, CDR2 FQNNGV. CDR3 length equals 16 residues. J gave up 2 bases and V 3 bases, and 7 bases lay outside the gene matches. As DNA, the CDR3 is TGTGCCAGCAGCTTCGGAACCGGGACAGGGGCCTACGAGCAGTACTTC. Its protein product is CASSFGTGTGAYEQYF.

The chain carries TRBV25-1 and TRBJ2-1; 7 bases agree with TRBD1. Germline CDR1 and CDR2: MGHDK and SYGVNS. V lost 3 bases to trimming and J lost 4 bases; unmatched junction nucleotides: 6. The CDR3 runs 15 residues. CDR3 sequence: CASSDRQGAYNEQFF. The CDR3 DNA reads TGTGCCAGCAGTGACCGACAGGGAGCATACAATGAGCAGTTCTTC. The variable domain in full, completed from reference TRBV25-1 and TRBJ2-1, reads EADIYQTPRYLVIGTGKKITLECSQTMGHDKMYWYQQDPGMELHLIHYSYGVNSTEKGDLSSESTVSRIRTEHFPLTLESARPSHTSQYLCASSDRQGAYNEQFFGPGTRLTVL.

The sample holds a few counts of this clone. V usage is TRBV7-9 and J usage is TRBJ1-6; D might be TRBD1 (5 bases). Trimming removed 5 bases from V and 7 bases from J, with 18 bases in between. Germline CDR1 reads SEHNR; CDR2 reads FQNEAQ (reference sequence). The CDR3 covers 16 residues. This CDR3 reads CASSPRGGTLNSPLHF. The CDR3 region has the DNA TGTGCCAGCAGCCCCCGGGGCGGGACCCTGAATTCACCCCTCCACTTT.

The genes are TRBV15 and TRBJ1-1; D possibly corresponds to TRBD1 (6 bases). The CDR3 sequence is 15 residues long. Trimming pared 0 bases from V and 4 bases from J, leaving 12 bases between. Germline CDR1 reads LNHNV; CDR2 reads YYDKDF (reference sequence). CDR3 nucleotides: TGTGCCACCAGCAGAGATCGACAGGAGGTCACTGAAGCTTTCTTT. Residues: CATSRDRQEVTEAFF.

V and J are TRBV7-9 and TRBJ2-2; D is perhaps TRBD2 (5 bases). Germline V gene sequence: CDR1 SEHNR, CDR2 FQNEAQ (reference sequence). The CDR3 is 14 residues long. The germline V and J ends were trimmed by 2 bases and 6 bases, with 10 bases remaining between them. In nucleotides, the CDR3 is TGTGCCAGCAGCTTACGGGGATCCTCCGGGGAGCTGTTTTTT. It codes for CASSLRGSSGELFF.

The gene calls are TRBV7-2 and TRBJ1-5; D gene ambiguous. In germline, CDR1 is SGHTA, CDR2 FQGNSA. This CDR3 has 15 amino acids. Trimming took 5 bases from V and 3 from J, leaving 14 bases between them. The CDR3 DNA is TGTGCCAGCAGCGCTCAAATGCAGGACAATCAGCCCCAGCATTTT. Protein sequence: CASSAQMQDNQPQHF. Combining the CDR3 with reference TRBV7-2 and TRBJ1-5 gives the whole variable domain GAGVSQSPSNKVTEKGKDVELRCDPISGHTALYWYRQSLGQGLEFLIYFQGNSAPDKSGLPSDRFSAERTGGSVSTLTIQRTQQEDSAVYLCASSAQMQDNQPQHFGDGTRLSIL.

The V call is TRBV4-1, the J call TRBJ1-5; no reliable D call. V was trimmed by 2 bases and J by 0 bases, leaving 11 bases between them. The germline CDR1 and CDR2 sequences are MGHRA and YSYEKL. The CDR3 consists of 16 residues. CDR3 loop: CASSQRADYSNQPQHF. CDR3 coding DNA: TGCGCCAGCAGCCAAAGAGCGGATTATAGCAATCAGCCCCAGCATTTT.

The J gene is TRBJ2-1, the V gene TRBV29-1; 8 nucleotides agree with TRBD2. The V gene end was trimmed by 3 bases and the J gene end by 7 bases; junction bases not matched to a gene: 8. This CDR3 spans 14 amino acids. Germline V gene sequence: CDR1 SQVTM, CDR2 ANQGSEA. The CDR3 sequence: CSVERRGDLNEQFF. In DNA, the CDR3 is TGCAGCGTTGAGAGGCGGGGGGACTTAAATGAGCAGTTCTTC.

The chain employs TRBV30 and TRBJ2-3; 9 bases are a match to TRBD2. CDR3 length: 15 residues. Trimming took 4 bases from V and 1 from J; bases not matched to a gene: 6. Germline-derived CDR1 and CDR2 are GTSNPN and SVGIG (reference sequence). The CDR3 spells CAWMPSGEGTDTQYF. Written as DNA, the CDR3 is TGTGCCTGGATGCCTAGCGGGGAGGGCACAGATACGCAGTATTTT.

CDR3 sequence reads: CASKGQGTNEKLFF. The CDR3 nucleotides are TGTGCCAGTAAAGGACAGGGGACTAATGAAAAACTGTTTTTT. The genes are TRBV19 and TRBJ1-4, with TRBD1 identical over 9 bases. The germline V gene has CDR1 LNHDA and CDR2 SQIVND (reference sequence). Trimming took 7 bases from V and 2 from J; bases not matched to a gene: 2. The CDR3 length is 14 residues.

V and J are TRBV10-3 and TRBJ1-5, with 12 bases fitting TRBD1. The V gene end was trimmed by 0 bases and the J gene end by 6 bases; junction bases not matched to a gene: 9. The CDR3 consists of 18 residues. The germline V gene has CDR1 ENHRY and CDR2 SYGVKD. CDR3 residues: CAISESGGTGGESQPQHF. The CDR3 DNA is TGTGCCATCAGTGAGTCCGGCGGGACAGGGGGCGAAAGTCAGCCCCAGCATTTT.

This clone came up a few times. The chain's CDR3 is CASSRGLAGGQNTGELFF. The CDR3, as DNA: TGTGCCAGCAGCCGCGGACTAGCGGGGGGGCAAAACACCGGGGAGCTGTTTTTT. V is TRBV3-1 (or the pseudogene TRBV3-2) and J is TRBJ2-2, with TRBD2 matching 15 bases. This CDR3 is built from 18 residues. J lost 2 bases, V lost 4 bases, and 5 bases had no gene match. Germline-derived CDR1 and CDR2 are LGHDT and YNNKEL (reference sequence).

CDR3 protein: CASSSDLKTGNTEAFF. As DNA, the CDR3 is TGTGCCAGCAGCTCCGACCTTAAGACAGGAAACACTGAAGCTTTCTTT. The V and J genes are TRBV5-6 and TRBJ1-1; D perhaps matches TRBD1 (6 bases). Germline-derived CDR1 and CDR2 are SGHDT and YYEEEE. The V end lost 3 bases, the J end lost 2 bases, and 17 bases lay between the germline ends. The CDR3 extends over 16 amino acids.

V gene TRBV6-2 or TRBV6-3 combines with J gene TRBJ1-1; the D gene is possibly TRBD1 (6 bases). The CDR3 runs to 14 residues. V lost 5 bases and J lost 5, with 15 bases in between. The germline V gene has CDR1 MNHEY and CDR2 SVGEGT. CDR3 amino acids: CASSPQGLGTEAFF. The CDR3, as DNA: TGTGCCAGCAGTCCACAGGGATTAGGGACTGAAGCTTTCTTT.